These T cell receptor beta chains were read from a single sample in a study of control samples from healthy donors and cancer patients. Using immunoSEQ multiplex PCR, the repertoire was profiled, and TCRdb retains in-frame clones only, with some absent. The table includes fewer than 95,000 clones, around 92% detected once. Sequencing was performed on blood. Every receptor here comes from a man aged 25 to 45 in good health. The CDR3 runs from the conserved cysteine through the conserved F or W. The order of the fields is J gene, D gene, V gene, clone size, CDR3 protein, CDR3 DNA. A D gene is named only where the DNA matches it firmly. The size field is filled for only some rows; it gives once, few, many or a size class.

>TRBJ1-3|NA|TRBV7-9|few
CASSLPVADHSGNTIYF
TGTGCCAGCAGCCTCCCAGTTGCGGACCACTCTGGAAACACCATATATTTT
>TRBJ2-7|NA|TRBV4-3|NA
CASSQVGGEGEQYF
TGCGCCAGCAGCCAGGTGGGGGGAGAGGGCGAGCAGTACTTC
>TRBJ1-1|NA|TRBV9|NA
CASSVDGANTEAFF
TGTGCCAGCAGCGTAGACGGGGCGAACACTGAAGCTTTCTTT
>TRBJ1-2|NA|TRBV5-4|few
CASSLPTVRSRNGYTF
TGTGCCAGCAGCTTACCGACAGTGCGTTCAAGGAACGGCTACACCTTC
>TRBJ1-2|TRBD1|TRBV18|NA
CASSPTTVSGGESYGYTF
TGTGCCAGCTCACCCACAACCGTATCAGGGGGCGAAAGCTATGGCTACACCTTC
>TRBJ2-7|NA|TRBV2|NA
CASRDSYEQYF
TGTGCCAGCAGGGACTCCTACGAGCAGTACTTC
>TRBJ1-5|TRBD1|TRBV15|NA
CATSSEDRGWNQPQHF
TGTGCCACCAGCAGCGAGGACAGGGGCTGGAATCAGCCCCAGCATTTT
>TRBJ2-7|NA|TRBV28|NA
CATSFSTRNVNEQYF
TGTGCCACAAGTTTCAGCACCCGGAACGTGAACGAGCAGTACTTC
>TRBJ1-2|NA|TRBV28|NA
CASSLRTALPPNYGYTF
TGTGCCAGCAGTTTACGGACTGCTCTACCCCCTAACTATGGCTACACCTTC
>TRBJ1-2|NA|TRBV30|NA
CAWTADSFYGYTF
TGTGCCTGGACTGCGGACAGCTTCTATGGCTACACCTTC
>TRBJ1-1|TRBD1|TRBV10-3|few
CAISATGTGGTEAFF
TGTGCCATCAGTGCAACCGGGACAGGGGGCACTGAAGCTTTCTTT
>TRBJ1-4|NA|TRBV3-1/TRBV3-2|NA
CASSLGGLTNEKLFF
TGTGCCAGCAGCCTCGGCGGTCTAACTAATGAAAAACTGTTTTTT
>TRBJ1-3|NA|TRBV7-9|NA
CASSPNRDSGNTIYF
TGTGCCAGCAGCCCGAACCGGGACTCTGGAAACACCATATATTTT
>TRBJ2-6|NA|TRBV3-1/TRBV3-2|NA
CASSQGPGANVLTF
TGTGCCAGCAGCCAAGGGCCTGGGGCCAACGTCCTGACTTTC
>TRBJ2-5|NA|TRBV27|NA
CASTTDPNETQYF
TGTGCCAGCACGACAGACCCAAATGAGACCCAGTACTTC
>TRBJ1-2|NA|TRBV9|NA
CASSVAGSRVRGYTF
TGTGCCAGCAGCGTAGCCGGGTCTCGGGTTCGGGGCTACACCTTC
>TRBJ2-5|TRBD2|TRBV29-1|NA
CSVTSGSVETQYF
TGCAGCGTGACTAGCGGGAGTGTGGAGACCCAGTACTTC
>TRBJ1-6|TRBD1|TRBV18|NA
CASSPETGESPLHF
TGTGCCAGCTCACCGGAGACAGGGGAATCACCCCTCCACTTT
>TRBJ2-2|TRBD1|TRBV20-1|NA
CSASSGQIGKGELFF
TGCAGTGCTAGTTCGGGACAGATAGGGAAGGGGGAGCTGTTTTTT
>TRBJ1-5|TRBD1|TRBV27|once
CASSAWTGGNQPQHF
TGTGCCAGCAGTGCTTGGACAGGGGGAAATCAGCCCCAGCATTTT
>TRBJ2-5|NA|TRBV7-7|NA
CASSPQPAGQETQYF
TGTGCCAGCAGCCCACAACCAGCTGGACAAGAGACCCAGTACTTC
>TRBJ2-7|NA|TRBV5-1|NA
CASSPGASSYEQYF
TGCGCCAGCAGCCCGGGCGCCTCTTCCTACGAGCAGTACTTC
>TRBJ1-1|NA|TRBV28|NA
CASSLLMVTQGGAFF
TGTGCCAGCAGTCTCCTTATGGTCACACAGGGAGGAGCTTTCTTT
>TRBJ2-4|NA|TRBV6-7|NA
CASSHHGPAKNIQYF
TGTGCCAGCAGCCACCACGGCCCAGCCAAAAACATTCAGTACTTC
>TRBJ2-1|NA|TRBV5-5|NA
CASSLLAGIEGNEQFF
TGTGCCAGCAGCTTGCTAGCAGGGATAGAGGGCAATGAGCAGTTCTTC
>TRBJ1-6|NA|TRBV28|NA
CASSSGGNNSPLHF
TGTGCCAGCAGCTCCGGGGGAAATAATTCACCCCTCCACTTT
>TRBJ2-4|NA|TRBV6-1|once
CASSEAAGAKNIQYF
TGTGCCAGCAGTGAAGCGGCAGGGGCCAAAAACATTCAGTACTTC
>TRBJ1-1|NA|TRBV12-3/TRBV12-4|NA
CASRRDPRSEAFF
TGTGCCAGCAGGCGGGACCCCCGTTCTGAAGCTTTCTTT
>TRBJ1-4|TRBD1|TRBV4-3|once
CASSQAGGRQGEKLFF
TGCGCCAGCAGCCAAGCTGGGGGCAGACAGGGTGAAAAACTGTTTTTT
>TRBJ1-4|NA|TRBV5-1|NA
CASSLGAGREKLFF
TGCGCCAGCAGCTTGGGGGCAGGACGGGAAAAACTGTTTTTT
>TRBJ1-5|NA|TRBV2|NA
CASRDNNQPQHF
TGTGCCAGCCGGGACAACAATCAGCCCCAGCATTTT
>TRBJ2-3|TRBD2|TRBV30|NA
CAWSITSGRTDTQYF
TGTGCCTGGAGCATCACTAGCGGTCGCACAGATACGCAGTATTTT
>TRBJ2-7|NA|TRBV30|NA
CAWARGGYEQYF
TGTGCCTGGGCCCGTGGGGGTTACGAGCAGTACTTC
>TRBJ2-1|NA|TRBV19|NA
CASQIEFF
TGTGCCAGTCAGATCGAGTTCTTC
>TRBJ2-1|NA|TRBV10-1|few
CASSDRGAGYNEQFF
TGCGCCAGCAGTGACCGAGGGGCGGGGTACAATGAGCAGTTCTTC